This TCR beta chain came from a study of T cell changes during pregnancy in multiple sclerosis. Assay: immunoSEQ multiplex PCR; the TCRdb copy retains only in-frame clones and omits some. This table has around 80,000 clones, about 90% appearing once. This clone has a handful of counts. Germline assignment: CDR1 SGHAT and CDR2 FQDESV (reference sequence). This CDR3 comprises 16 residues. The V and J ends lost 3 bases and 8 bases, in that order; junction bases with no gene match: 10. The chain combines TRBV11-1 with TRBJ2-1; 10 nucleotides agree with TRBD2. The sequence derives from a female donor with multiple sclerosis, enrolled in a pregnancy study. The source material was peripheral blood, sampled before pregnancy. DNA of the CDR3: TGTGCCAGCAGCTTGGCCCAGCGGGAGGGCCTCGATGAGCAGTTCTTC. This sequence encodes CASSLAQREGLDEQFF. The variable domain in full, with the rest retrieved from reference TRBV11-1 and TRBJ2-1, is EAEVAQSPRYKITEKSQAVAFWCDPISGHATLYWYRQILGQGPELLVQFQDESVVDDSQLPKDRFSAERLKGVDSTLKIQPAELGDSAMYLCASSLAQREGLDEQFFGPGTRLTVL.